This T cell receptor (beta chain) came from a study of T-cell reconstitution after alpha-beta-depleted transplantation in children. Unique molecular identifiers tagged the TCRbeta library. TCRdb re-derived calls from the PCR reads in MiXCR, one entry per CDR3 protein. The data show about 250,000 distinct CDR3 sequences, with roughly 25% seen just once and about 5% held by the top ten. Trimming left V 5 bases short and J 4 bases short, with 8 bases between. The germline V gene encodes CDR1 SGHVS and CDR2 FQNEAQ. The CDR3 consists of 12 residues. The sample in question was PBMCs, mostly from graft donor cells, obtained 360 days after TCRalphabeta/CD19-depleted stem cell transplant. The chain combines TRBV7-8 with TRBJ1-2; no firm D call. This TCR came from a female patient between 2 and 10 years old who had a stem cell transplant for congenital amegakaryocytic thrombocytopenia, so the T cells may come from the graft donor. The CDR3 loop is CASSPVGYGYTF. CDR3 bases: TGTGCCAGCAGCCCCGTTGGCTATGGCTACACCTTC.